Each of the 17 T cell receptor beta chains below was sequenced from the same sample in a study of shared clonotypes between healthy human individuals. The repertoire was sequenced with immunoSEQ multiplex PCR; TCRdb's copy has only in-frame clones and lacks some. The table records 450,000 to 500,000 clones, 76% of them present only once. The sample was PBMCs. These receptor sequences come from a woman in her thirties or forties in good health. Some clones in this sample may be carry-over from other donors' samples.

This clone has a count of ten or more. The gene calls are TRBV25-1 and TRBJ2-7; D unresolved. V lost 11 bases and J 0 bases, leaving 14 bases between the germline ends. Looked up from germline, CDR1 is MGHDK and CDR2 is SYGVNS. The CDR3 has 13 amino acids. CDR3 sequence reads: CAVGPLGSYEQYF. The CDR3 coding sequence is TGTGCCGTCGGGCCTCTCGGCTCCTACGAGCAGTACTTC.

This chain uses TRBV9 with TRBJ2-3; TRBD2 aligns across 8 bases. The junction had 2 bases not matched to a gene; V was cut back by 0 bases and J by 5 bases. CDR1 and CDR2 (germline): SGDLS, YYNGEE. The CDR3 runs to 14 residues. The chain's CDR3 is CASSVVAGKDTQYF. The CDR3 region has the DNA TGTGCCAGCAGCGTAGTAGCGGGAAAAGATACGCAGTATTTT.

The rearrangement uses TRBV30 and TRBJ2-2; 9 bases fit TRBD2. With V trimmed by 2 bases and J by 7 bases, 14 bases remained unmatched. The length of the CDR3 is 17 residues. Germline CDR1 GTSNPN, CDR2 SVGIG (reference sequence). Here the CDR3 reads CAWSHKLLAGGNGELFF. CDR3 nucleotide sequence: TGTGCCTGGAGTCACAAACTCTTGGCGGGAGGGAACGGGGAGCTGTTTTTT.

The V and J genes are TRBV2 and TRBJ1-2; 10 bases are shared with TRBD1. With 6 bases clipped from V and 4 bases from J, the junction kept 8 bases outside the gene matches. The CDR3 has 15 residues. Germline CDR1 and CDR2: SNHLY and FYNNEI. The CDR3 DNA reads as TGTGCCAGCAGACCCGGGACAGGGGAGGGCTATGGCTACACCTTC. As protein: CASRPGTGEGYGYTF.

This clone has just a few counts. V and J are TRBV6-1 and TRBJ1-3; no reliable D call. With 2 bases removed from V and 0 bases from J, the gap between germline ends came to 11 bases. Germline CDR1 is MNHNS and CDR2 is SASEGT. The CDR3 runs 16 residues. The CDR3 spells CASSEKGPHSGNTIYF. CDR3 nucleotide sequence: TGTGCCAGCAGTGAAAAAGGACCTCACTCTGGAAACACCATATATTTT.

V and J are TRBV9 and TRBJ2-3; D may match TRBD1 or TRBD2 (5 bases each). The V end was cut by 3 bases, the J end by 6 bases, with 14 bases between. Germline loops: CDR1 SGDLS, CDR2 YYNGEE. This CDR3 contains 14 residues. This CDR3 reads CASSDRVGTDTQYF. CDR3 DNA sequence: TGTGCCAGCAGCGACCGCGTAGGGACCGATACGCAGTATTTT.

As DNA, the CDR3 is TGTGCCAGCAGTTTAGAGGCGTTCGGCTACACCTTC. The encoded protein is CASSLEAFGYTF. The rearrangement joins TRBV28 to TRBJ1-2, with unresolved D. In germline, CDR1 is MDHEN, CDR2 SYDVKM. Trimming shortened V by 2 bases and J by 8 bases, and 9 bases separated the two germline ends. The CDR3 is made up of 12 amino acids.

V is TRBV9 and J is TRBJ2-1; D remains ambiguous. The CDR3 covers 16 residues. V was shortened by 4 bases and J by 5 bases, with 19 bases between the two germline ends. Germline CDR1 and CDR2: SGDLS and YYNGEE. CDR3 sequence reads: CASSPHRDGGHNEQFF. CDR3 DNA sequence: TGTGCCAGCAGCCCACACCGCGACGGTGGGCACAATGAGCAGTTCTTC.

The rearrangement uses TRBV7-9 and TRBJ2-6; 8 bases fit TRBD2. Unmatched junction bases numbered 8, after V lost 1 base and J lost 0 bases. The germline gives CDR1 SEHNR, CDR2 FQNEAQ (reference sequence). This CDR3 region has 19 residues. The CDR3: CASSLVRLAGHSGANVLTF. CDR3 in DNA: TGTGCCAGCAGCTTAGTGCGTCTAGCGGGCCACTCTGGGGCCAACGTCCTGACTTTC.

The chain links TRBV11-3 to TRBJ1-1; possibly TRBD1 for D (6 bases). Germline V gene data show CDR1 as SGHNT and CDR2 as YENEEA. The CDR3 has 13 residues. Trimming removed 4 bases from V and 6 bases from J, with 12 bases in between. The CDR3: CASSSGGRAEAFF. CDR3 DNA: TGTGCCAGCAGCTCCGGGGGCCGGGCTGAAGCTTTCTTT.

The chain recombines TRBV4-2 with TRBJ2-1, with 8 bases lining up with TRBD1. V was pared by 4 bases and J by 7 bases, with 6 bases of the junction left unmatched. The CDR3 has 14 amino acids. Germline CDR1 and CDR2: LGHNA and YNFKEQ. As DNA, the CDR3 is TGTGCCAGCAGCCCCCTGGGACAGGTGAATGAGCAGTTCTTC. It codes for CASSPLGQVNEQFF.

CDR3 residues: CAETGGNYGYTF. The CDR3 DNA follows: TGTGCCGAAACAGGGGGCAACTATGGCTACACCTTC. The rearrangement links TRBV30 to TRBJ1-2; 9 nucleotides match TRBD1. The CDR3 runs to 12 residues. Per the germline V gene, CDR1 is GTSNPN and CDR2 is SVGIG (reference sequence). V was clipped by 8 bases and J by 2 bases; unmatched bases: 3.

This clone was recorded once. Its ends do not fully match the called genes, so a read error is possible. V usage is TRBV11-2 and J usage is TRBJ2-7; TRBD2 matches at 7 bases. This CDR3 is built from 14 residues. Germline loops: CDR1 SGHAT, CDR2 FQNNGV. The CDR3 nucleotides read TGTGCCAGCAGCTTAGGGCGGGGGACCTACAAGCAGTACTTC. Translated, it gives CASSLGRGTYKQYF.

This clone was recorded only once. The V and J genes are TRBV28 and TRBJ2-2; TRBD1 agrees at 7 bases. The germline gives CDR1 MDHEN, CDR2 SYDVKM. The CDR3 totals 15 residues. V was pared by 2 bases and J by 9 bases, with 9 bases of the junction left unmatched. The CDR3 is CASSLGGQAKRELFF. Here the CDR3 DNA reads TGTGCCAGCAGTTTAGGTGGACAGGCCAAGAGGGAGCTGTTTTTT.

The chain couples TRBV11-2 to TRBJ2-1; no reliable D call. V lost 2 bases and J lost 1, with 6 bases in between. The CDR3 runs 14 residues. In germline, CDR1 is SGHAT, CDR2 FQNNGV. The DNA for the CDR3 is TGTGCCAGCAGCTTATTGGGTTCCTACAATGAGCAGTTCTTC. Protein sequence: CASSLLGSYNEQFF.

This clone was seen just once. The gene calls are TRBV28 and TRBJ1-2, with TRBD1 identical over 7 bases. V was pared by 1 base and J by 4 bases, with 3 bases of the junction left unmatched. There are 14 residues in the CDR3. The germline V gene has CDR1 MDHEN and CDR2 SYDVKM. The CDR3 nucleotides read TGTGCCAGCAGTTTATTGGGACAGTCCTATGGCTACACCTTC. Residues: CASSLLGQSYGYTF.

The chain joins TRBV5-4 to TRBJ1-2; no clear D gene. Trimming left V 3 bases short and J 4 bases short, with 16 bases between. Germline V gene sequence: CDR1 SGHNT, CDR2 YYREEE (reference sequence). The CDR3 loop spans 15 amino acids. DNA for the CDR3: TGTGCCAGCAGCTCCAGGACCGGGGAGGGCTATGGCTACACCTTC. Translating it yields CASSSRTGEGYGYTF.